Shown below are 30 T cell receptor beta chains from a single sample sequenced in a study of T cell responses to AZD1222 COVID-19 vaccine. Data came from immunoSEQ multiplex PCR; TCRdb stores just in-frame clones and leaves some out. The data show about 140,000 clones, over 90% seen once. Sequencing was performed on peripheral blood, taken 28 days after the second AZD1222 dose. The source is an adult who received the AZD1222 COVID-19 vaccine.

The gene calls are TRBV28 and TRBJ1-4, with D hard to call. V was pared by 8 bases and J by 6 bases, with 16 bases between. Germline CDR1 reads MDHEN; CDR2 reads SYDVKM. The CDR3 loop spans 14 amino acids. In DNA form, the CDR3 reads TGTGCCAGCTCTATCGCCGGGCGGGATGAAAAACTGTTTTTT. Translated: CASSIAGRDEKLFF.

The chain has TRBV18 and TRBJ2-1; D possibly uses TRBD1 or TRBD2 (5 bases each). V lost 1 base, J lost 0 bases, and 7 bases lay in between. Looked up from germline, CDR1 is KGHSH and CDR2 is LQKENI. CDR3 length equals 15 residues. CDR3 sequence (DNA): TGTGCCAGCTCACCACAGGGGAGCTCCTACAATGAGCAGTTCTTC. It codes for CASSPQGSSYNEQFF.

J is TRBJ1-2 and V is TRBV7-9; D might be TRBD1 (5 bases). The germline gives CDR1 SEHNR, CDR2 FQNEAQ (reference sequence). Trimming shortened V by 4 bases and J by 4 bases, and 16 bases separated the two germline ends. CDR3 length: 15 residues. The CDR3 DNA is TGTGCCAGCAGCTCCGCGGCCAGGGCCAGCTATGGCTACACCTTC. Residues: CASSSAARASYGYTF.

J is TRBJ1-1 and V is TRBV10-3; unclear D gene. V was clipped by 6 bases and J by 2 bases, with 22 bases between them. This CDR3 has 17 amino acids. Germline V gene data show CDR1 as ENHRY and CDR2 as SYGVKD. In DNA, the CDR3 is TGTGCCATCAGCGAAGGGCCCCGGCGAGGACTTAACACTGAAGCTTTCTTT. This gives the protein CAISEGPRRGLNTEAFF.

The chain has TRBV3-1 (or the pseudogene TRBV3-2) and TRBJ1-1, with 8 bases aligning to TRBD1. The ends lost 3 bases at V and 1 base at J; junction bases unmatched: 1. In germline, CDR1 is LGHDT, CDR2 YNNKEL (reference sequence). CDR3 size: 14 residues. CDR3 coding DNA: TGTGCCAGCAGCCAGGACAGGGAGAACACTGAAGCTTTCTTT. It encodes CASSQDRENTEAFF.

This chain joins TRBV19 and TRBJ2-7, with 11 bases lining up with TRBD2. Trimming removed 4 bases from V and 1 base from J; junction bases left unmatched: 3. The CDR3 extends over 15 amino acids. Germline V gene sequence: CDR1 LNHDA, CDR2 SQIVND (reference sequence). CDR3 sequence (DNA): TGTGCCAGTAGTACTGGACTAGCGGGTTCCTACGAGCAGTACTTC. Amino acid sequence: CASSTGLAGSYEQYF.

This clone was seen only once. V and J are TRBV4-3 and TRBJ2-1; possibly TRBD2 for D (6 bases). V was cut by 2 bases and J by 5 bases, with 13 bases left in between. The germline V gene has CDR1 LGHNA and CDR2 YSLEER. This CDR3 has 15 amino acids. Here the CDR3 DNA reads TGCGCCAGCAGCCAAACCCGGGGACTCCACAATGAGCAGTTCTTC. Translation gives CASSQTRGLHNEQFF.

The sample holds one count of this clone. The chain links TRBV24-1 to TRBJ2-5; unclear D gene. Trimming took off 6 bases at V and 4 bases at J, with 11 bases between the two ends. This CDR3 is 13 amino acids long. Germline-derived CDR1 and CDR2 are KGHDR and SFDVKD. Here the CDR3 reads CATSTRHRETQYF. As DNA, the CDR3 is TGTGCCACCAGTACGCGACACCGAGAGACCCAGTACTTC.

This chain joins TRBV30 and TRBJ1-2; 7 bases map to TRBD1. Per germline, CDR1 GTSNPN and CDR2 SVGIG (reference sequence). The CDR3 is 13 residues long. V lost 2 bases, J lost 4 bases, and 4 bases stayed unmatched. The CDR3, as DNA: TGTGCCTGGAGTTTAACAGGGGTCTATGGCTACACCTTC. Protein product: CAWSLTGVYGYTF.

This chain uses TRBV18 with TRBJ2-5; a possible D gene is TRBD1 (6 bases). CDR1 and CDR2 from the germline V gene are KGHSH and LQKENI. V was clipped by 4 bases and J by 5 bases, with 14 bases between them. The CDR3 is 14 residues long. CDR3 bases: TGTGCCAGCTCACGCAAAGGGGGTTCGGAGACCCAGTACTTC. This translates into CASSRKGGSETQYF. Full variable domain (rest looked up from reference TRBV18 and TRBJ2-5): NAGVMQNPRHLVRRRGQEARLRCSPMKGHSHVYWYRQLPEEGLKFMVYLQKENIIDESGMPKERFSAEFPKEGPSILRIQQVVRGDSAAYFCASSRKGGSETQYFGPGTRLLVL.

The J gene is TRBJ2-3, the V gene TRBV7-8, with TRBD2 matching over 8 bases. Germline V gene sequence: CDR1 SGHVS, CDR2 FQNEAQ. Trimming at V came to 2 bases and at J to 4 bases, leaving 5 bases not matched to a gene. CDR3 length: 15 residues. The DNA for the CDR3 is TGTGCCAGCAGCTTAAGCGGGGGCCAAGCAGATACGCAGTATTTT. It specifies CASSLSGGQADTQYF.

The chain uses TRBV18 and TRBJ1-1; 7 bases align to TRBD1. V was clipped by 3 bases and J by 1 base; unmatched bases: 2. The CDR3 loop spans 14 amino acids. From germline, CDR1 is KGHSH and CDR2 LQKENI. CDR3 amino acids: CASSPGQKNTEAFF. CDR3 sequence (DNA): TGTGCCAGCTCACCGGGACAGAAGAACACTGAAGCTTTCTTT.

The V call is TRBV5-1, the J call TRBJ1-2, with 8 bases matching TRBD1. Germline V gene lookup returns CDR1 SGHRS and CDR2 YFSETQ. The CDR3 covers 15 residues. Losses at the gene ends were 4 bases for V and 3 bases for J; bases not matched to a gene: 8. CDR3 sequence (DNA): TGCGCCAGCAGCCAAGGACAGGGAAGTTACTATGGCTACACCTTC. It is translated as CASSQGQGSYYGYTF.

This chain links TRBV28 with TRBJ2-5, with TRBD2 matching over 10 bases. The CDR3 covers 16 residues. After removal of 8 bases from V and 5 bases from J, the junction contained 14 bases not matched to a gene. The germline V gene encodes CDR1 MDHEN and CDR2 SYDVKM. CDR3 residues: CASGGTVGLAWETQYF. The CDR3 DNA is TGTGCCAGCGGGGGGACGGTGGGACTAGCGTGGGAGACCCAGTACTTC.

The V and J genes are TRBV4-1 and TRBJ2-7; D gene uncertain. The CDR3 has 14 amino acids. V was pared by 2 bases and J by 2 bases, with 10 bases between. Germline lookup yields CDR1 MGHRA and CDR2 YSYEKL. DNA for the CDR3: TGCGCCAGCAGCCAATACCTCAGAACCTACGAGCAGTACTTC. Protein product: CASSQYLRTYEQYF.

The genes are TRBV28 and TRBJ1-5, with 8 bases fitting TRBD1. Per the germline V gene, CDR1 is MDHEN and CDR2 is SYDVKM. The ends lost 3 bases at V and 1 base at J; junction bases unmatched: 5. This CDR3 spans 16 amino acids. As DNA, the CDR3 is TGTGCCAGCAGTTTCTCAAGGACAGGGAGCAATCAGCCCCAGCATTTT. Translating it yields CASSFSRTGSNQPQHF. Based on the CDR3 plus reference TRBV28 and TRBJ1-5, the full variable domain is DVKVTQSSRYLVKRTGEKVFLECVQDMDHENMFWYRQDPGLGLRLIYFSYDVKMKEKGDIPEGYSVSREKKERFSLILESASTNQTSMYLCASSFSRTGSNQPQHFGDGTRLSIL.

V and J are TRBV11-2 and TRBJ1-6; D might be TRBD1 (6 bases). Trimming shortened V by 5 bases and J by 8 bases, and 16 bases separated the two germline ends. This CDR3 contains 15 residues. Per germline, CDR1 SGHAT and CDR2 FQNNGV. In DNA, the CDR3 is TGTGCCAGCAGCCAGCAGAGGGGGTCGGATTCACCCCTCCACTTT. It specifies CASSQQRGSDSPLHF.

The V and J genes are TRBV6-5 and TRBJ2-1, with D possibly being TRBD1 (5 bases). Per germline, CDR1 MNHEY and CDR2 SVGAGI. The CDR3 runs 12 residues. The V end was cut by 6 bases, the J end by 4 bases, with 7 bases between. CDR3 loop: CASRTGYNEQFF. The CDR3, as DNA: TGTGCCAGCAGAACAGGTTACAATGAGCAGTTCTTC.

The CDR3 loop is CASSPPLTGGTEAFF. DNA for the CDR3: TGTGCCAGCAGCCCCCCCCTGACAGGGGGCACTGAAGCTTTCTTT. The chain has TRBV5-4 and TRBJ1-1, with 9 bases aligning to TRBD1. V lost 4 bases, J lost 4 bases, and 8 bases stayed unmatched. This CDR3 has 15 residues. In germline, CDR1 is SGHNT, CDR2 YYREEE (reference sequence).

V and J are TRBV5-6 and TRBJ1-1; unclear D gene. Trimming shortened V by 0 bases and J by 4 bases, and 16 bases separated the two germline ends. Germline V lookup: CDR1 SGHDT, CDR2 YYEEEE. This CDR3 has 16 residues. CDR3 DNA sequence: TGTGCCAGCAGCTTGGGCACCGGCTATCGGGGCACTGAAGCTTTCTTT. The encoded protein is CASSLGTGYRGTEAFF.

CDR3 region: CASSLAQSYEQYF. CDR3 in DNA: TGTGCCAGCAGCTTAGCACAGTCCTACGAGCAGTACTTC. This chain uses TRBV7-9 with TRBJ2-7; D is uncertain. The germline CDR1 and CDR2 sequences are SEHNR and FQNEAQ (reference sequence). The CDR3 runs to 13 residues. V dropped 0 bases and J dropped 1 base, with 4 bases sitting between them.

The chain employs TRBV11-3 and TRBJ1-4; D unclear. Germline V lookup: CDR1 SGHNT, CDR2 YENEEA. The CDR3 runs 13 residues. V shed 3 bases and J shed 5 bases, with 7 bases lying between them. This chain's CDR3 is CASSLEDNEKLFF. The CDR3 DNA sequence: TGTGCCAGCAGCTTGGAGGACAATGAAAAACTGTTTTTT.

CDR3 in DNA: TGTGCCAGCTCACCATATGACGGGGACTCTGGAAACACCATATATTTT. Its translation: CASSPYDGDSGNTIYF. The V gene is TRBV18, the J gene TRBJ1-3, with D uncertain. The CDR3 runs 16 residues. From germline, CDR1 is KGHSH and CDR2 LQKENI. With 2 bases removed from V and 0 bases from J, the gap between germline ends came to 11 bases.

Concerning this clone: The same CDR3 arises from other DNA sequences in this sample as well. This chain links TRBV3-1 (or the pseudogene TRBV3-2) with TRBJ2-3; 13 bases align to TRBD2. The CDR3 length is 14 residues. Looked up from germline, CDR1 is LGHDT and CDR2 is YNNKEL (reference sequence). With V trimmed by 3 bases and J by 6 bases, 0 bases remained unmatched. The CDR3, as DNA: TGTGCCAGCAGCCAGGGACTAGCGGGGGATACGCAGTATTTT. It encodes CASSQGLAGDTQYF.

The chain employs TRBV27 and TRBJ2-7; 10 bases are a match to TRBD1. The CDR3 covers 14 residues. V gave up 3 bases and J gave up 6 bases; unmatched junction bases: 5. Looked up from germline, CDR1 is MNHEY and CDR2 is SMNVEV (reference sequence). CDR3 sequence reads: CASSLGQGWFEQYF. CDR3 bases: TGTGCCAGCAGTTTGGGACAGGGGTGGTTCGAGCAGTACTTC.

The rearrangement uses TRBV2 and TRBJ1-5; perhaps TRBD1 as D (6 bases). Trimming stripped 7 bases from V and 3 bases from J, with 19 bases between. The CDR3 contains 16 residues. Per germline, CDR1 SNHLY and CDR2 FYNNEI. The CDR3 reads CASTKLRGRDNQPQHF. In DNA form, the CDR3 reads TGTGCCAGCACCAAACTCAGGGGTCGGGACAATCAGCCCCAGCATTTT. The entire variable domain, with the rest obtained from reference TRBV2 and TRBJ1-5, is as follows: EPEVTQTPSHQVTQMGQEVILRCVPISNHLYFYWYRQILGQKVEFLVSFYNNEISEKSEIFDDQFSVERPDGSNFTLKIRSTKLEDSAMYFCASTKLRGRDNQPQHFGDGTRLSIL.

V is TRBV5-1 and J is TRBJ2-4; D possibly corresponds to TRBD2 (5 bases). V dropped 7 bases and J dropped 15 bases, with 11 bases sitting between them. This CDR3 region has 9 residues. CDR1 is SGHRS and CDR2 is YFSETQ in the germline V gene. The chain's CDR3 is CASPGIRYF. In nucleotides, the CDR3 is TGCGCCAGCCCCGGGATCCGGTACTTC.

Written as DNA, the CDR3 is TGTGCCAGCAGTTTCCGCAATGAAAAACTGTTTTTT. This translates into CASSFRNEKLFF. This sequence joins TRBV27 and TRBJ1-4, with D unresolved. Germline V CDR1 and CDR2: MNHEY, SMNVEV (reference sequence). The CDR3 spans 12 residues. Trimming took off 3 bases at V and 5 bases at J, with 4 bases between the two ends.

The chain uses TRBV18 and TRBJ1-1; D is unresolved. The CDR3 spans 15 residues. Trimming removed 2 bases at V and 1 base at J, with 11 bases between. CDR1 KGHSH and CDR2 LQKENI come from the germline V gene. CDR3 sequence reads: CASSPFGSENTEAFF. CDR3 nucleotide sequence: TGTGCCAGCTCACCATTTGGCTCCGAGAACACTGAAGCTTTCTTT.

This chain links TRBV5-4 with TRBJ2-3, with a tentative D call TRBD2 (6 bases). Germline assignment: CDR1 SGHNT and CDR2 YYREEE (reference sequence). Between the trimmed V and J ends, which lost 0 bases and 2 bases, there was a span of 10 bases. There are 15 residues in the CDR3. CDR3 in amino acids: CASSLAWDSTDTQYF. The CDR3 DNA follows: TGTGCCAGCAGCTTGGCGTGGGACTCCACAGATACGCAGTATTTT. The full variable domain, its missing parts supplied by reference TRBV5-4 and TRBJ2-3, is ETGVTQSPTHLIKTRGQQVTLRCSSQSGHNTVSWYQQALGQGPQFIFQYYREEENGRGNFPPRFSGLQFPNYSSELNVNALELDDSALYLCASSLAWDSTDTQYFGPGTRLTVL.